In its sample, the clone carrying this TCR beta chain was seen a few times. Germline CDR1 is SGDLS and CDR2 is YYNGEE. Between the trimmed V and J ends, which lost 2 bases and 3 bases, there was a span of 10 bases. The CDR3 is 14 residues long. The data were taken from a study of somatic mutations in cytotoxic T cells in rheumatoid arthritis. Only in-frame clones appear in the TCRdb table, and some are missing; sequencing was by immunoSEQ multiplex PCR. The sample yields 15,000 or so clones, roughly 82% seen once. Flow cytometry served to check the purity of CD4+ and CD8+ cells, which were isolated by positive magnetic bead selection.

The TCR comes from a woman in her 50s with rheumatoid arthritis. The chain has TRBV9 and TRBJ2-3; possible D gene TRBD2, 5 bases. Sequenced sample: CD8+ T cells sorted from blood. The DNA of the CDR3 is TGTGCCAGCAGCGTCTCGGGGAAGACAGATACGCAGTATTTT. It translates to CASSVSGKTDTQYF.